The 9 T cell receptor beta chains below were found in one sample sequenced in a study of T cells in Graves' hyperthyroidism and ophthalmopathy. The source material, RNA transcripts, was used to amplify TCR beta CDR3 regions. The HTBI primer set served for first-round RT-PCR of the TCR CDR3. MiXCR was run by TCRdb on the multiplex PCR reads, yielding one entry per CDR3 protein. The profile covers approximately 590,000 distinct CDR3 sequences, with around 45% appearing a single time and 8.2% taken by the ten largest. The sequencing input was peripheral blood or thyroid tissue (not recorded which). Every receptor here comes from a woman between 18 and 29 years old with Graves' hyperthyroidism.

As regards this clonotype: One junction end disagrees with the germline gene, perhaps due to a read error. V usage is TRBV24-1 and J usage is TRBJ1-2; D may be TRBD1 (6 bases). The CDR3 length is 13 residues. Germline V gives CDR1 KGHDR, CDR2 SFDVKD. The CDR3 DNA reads TGTGCCACCAGTGATCCAGGGGACTATGGCTGCACCTTC. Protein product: CATSDPGDYGCTF.

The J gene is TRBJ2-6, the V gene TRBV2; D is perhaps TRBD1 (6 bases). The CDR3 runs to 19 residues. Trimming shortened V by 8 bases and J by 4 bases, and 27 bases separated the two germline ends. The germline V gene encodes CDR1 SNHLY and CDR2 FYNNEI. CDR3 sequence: CASGPRLGAIKSGANVLTF. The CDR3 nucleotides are TGTGCCAGCGGACCCCGATTGGGGGCCATCAAGTCCGGGGCCAACGTCCTGACTTTC.

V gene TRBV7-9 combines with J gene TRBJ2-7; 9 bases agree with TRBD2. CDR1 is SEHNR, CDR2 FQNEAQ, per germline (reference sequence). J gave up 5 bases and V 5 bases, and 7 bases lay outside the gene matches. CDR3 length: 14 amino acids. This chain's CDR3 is CASSHLSGSDEQYF. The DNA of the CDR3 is TGTGCCAGCAGCCACCTTAGCGGGAGCGACGAGCAGTACTTC.

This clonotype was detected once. The CDR3 sequence: CASSQGAGNSNQPQHF. The CDR3 nucleotides are TGTGCCAGCAGCCAAGGGGCAGGGAATAGCAATCAGCCCCAGCATTTT. The chain couples TRBV7-9 to TRBJ1-5; weak D call: TRBD1 (5 bases). V lost 5 bases, J lost 0 bases, and 14 bases lay in between. The CDR3 consists of 16 residues. The germline CDR1 and CDR2 sequences are SEHNR and FQNEAQ (reference sequence).

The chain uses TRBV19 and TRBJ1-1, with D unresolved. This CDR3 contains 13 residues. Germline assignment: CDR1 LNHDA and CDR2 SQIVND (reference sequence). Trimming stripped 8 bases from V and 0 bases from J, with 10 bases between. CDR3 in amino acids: CASLNPMNTEAFF. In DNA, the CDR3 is TGTGCCAGTCTTAACCCAATGAACACTGAAGCTTTCTTT.

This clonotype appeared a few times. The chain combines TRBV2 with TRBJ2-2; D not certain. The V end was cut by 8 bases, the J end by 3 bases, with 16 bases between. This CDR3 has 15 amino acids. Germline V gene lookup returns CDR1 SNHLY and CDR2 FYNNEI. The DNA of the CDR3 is TGTGCCAGCCATGAACCGGGCGGTTACACCGGGGAGCTGTTTTTT. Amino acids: CASHEPGGYTGELFF.

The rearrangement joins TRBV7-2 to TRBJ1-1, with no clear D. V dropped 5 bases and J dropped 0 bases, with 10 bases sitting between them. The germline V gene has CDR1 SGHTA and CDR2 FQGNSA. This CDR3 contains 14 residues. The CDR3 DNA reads TGTGCCAGCAGCGAGTCGTGGCTGAACACTGAAGCTTTCTTT. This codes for CASSESWLNTEAFF.

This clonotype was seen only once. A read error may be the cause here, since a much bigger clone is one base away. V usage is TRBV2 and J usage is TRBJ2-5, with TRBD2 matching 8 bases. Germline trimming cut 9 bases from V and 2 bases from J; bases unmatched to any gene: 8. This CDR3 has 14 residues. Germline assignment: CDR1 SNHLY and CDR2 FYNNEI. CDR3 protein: CARTNGLAQETQYF. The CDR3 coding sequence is TGTGCCAGGACCAATGGACTAGCTCAAGAGACCCAGTACTTC.

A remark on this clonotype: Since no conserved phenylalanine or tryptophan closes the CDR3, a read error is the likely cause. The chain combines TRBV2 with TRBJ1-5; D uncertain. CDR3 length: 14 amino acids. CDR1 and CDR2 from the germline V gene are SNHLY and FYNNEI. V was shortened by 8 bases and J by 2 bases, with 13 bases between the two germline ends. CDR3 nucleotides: TGTGCCAGCTCTTTCCGTGTGGGCAATCAGCCCCAGCATTCA. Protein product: CASSFRVGNQPQHS.